A single sample is the source of the 24 T cell receptor beta chains below, sequenced in a study of blood T cell repertoires in COVID-19 (dated by TCRdb to about 2020). Library construction relied on the immunoSEQ multiplex PCR assay. The immuneACCESS repertoire file appears here via TCRdb, limited to in-frame rearrangements. These files lack a portion of the clones; in checked studies, under half of the deficit traces to unresolved V genes, and the cause of the others is not known. This sample lists about 88,000 clones; approximately 86% were detected once. The ten largest clonotypes hold roughly 15% of the sample. Sample: peripheral blood. All receptors derive from a male donor with acute or convalescent COVID-19.

The chain uses TRBV2 and TRBJ2-5, with D perhaps matching TRBD1 (5 bases). From germline, CDR1 is SNHLY and CDR2 FYNNEI. The V and J ends lost 6 bases and 4 bases respectively, with 12 bases between them. The CDR3 spans 13 residues. The CDR3 is CASSPPRGETQYF. The CDR3 region has the DNA TGTGCCAGCAGCCCGCCAAGGGGAGAGACCCAGTACTTC. The full variable domain, rest sourced from reference TRBV2 and TRBJ2-5, is EPEVTQTPSHQVTQMGQEVILRCVPISNHLYFYWYRQILGQKVEFLVSFYNNEISEKSEIFDDQFSVERPDGSNFTLKIRSTKLEDSAMYFCASSPPRGETQYFGPGTRLLVL.

This chain links TRBV11-2 with TRBJ2-7, with TRBD1 matching over 9 bases. The CDR3 contains 15 residues. After removal of 1 base from V and 4 bases from J, the junction contained 5 bases not matched to a gene. CDR1 and CDR2 (germline): SGHAT, FQNNGV. CDR3 sequence: CASSLGGQGSYEQYF. The CDR3 DNA is TGTGCCAGCAGCTTAGGGGGACAGGGCTCATACGAGCAGTACTTC.

The chain employs TRBV14 and TRBJ1-1; possibly TRBD1 for D (6 bases). V lost 1 base, J lost 1 base, and 13 bases lay in between. The CDR3 is 16 amino acids. CDR1 SGHDN and CDR2 FVKESK come from the germline V gene. The CDR3 DNA reads as TGTGCCAGCAGCCAAGGAAGGAGCAGGGGGAACACTGAAGCTTTCTTT. It encodes CASSQGRSRGNTEAFF.

The chain combines TRBV5-5 with TRBJ2-1; possible D gene TRBD2, 5 bases. CDR1 and CDR2 from the germline V gene are SGHKS and YYEKEE (reference sequence). V dropped 9 bases and J dropped 2 bases, with 9 bases sitting between them. CDR3 length: 12 residues. CDR3: CATGITYNEQFF. The CDR3 DNA sequence: TGTGCCACCGGGATCACCTACAATGAGCAGTTCTTC. Combining the CDR3 with reference TRBV5-5 and TRBJ2-1 gives the whole variable domain DAGVTQSPTHLIKTRGQQVTLRCSPISGHKSVSWYQQVLGQGPQFIFQYYEKEERGRGNFPDRFSARQFPNYSSELNVNALLLGDSALYLCATGITYNEQFFGPGTRLTVL.

This sequence joins TRBV28 and TRBJ2-5; 11 nucleotides line up with TRBD1. Germline values: CDR1 MDHEN, CDR2 SYDVKM. V trimming: 4 bases; J trimming: 5 bases; junction bases outside the gene matches: 6. The length of the CDR3 is 15 residues. The CDR3 is CASSSGQGAGETQYF. CDR3 nucleotides: TGTGCCAGCAGTTCCGGACAGGGGGCGGGTGAGACCCAGTACTTC.

The chain carries TRBV19 and TRBJ2-5; weak D call: TRBD1 (5 bases). V lost 7 bases and J lost 5, with 11 bases in between. This CDR3 has 12 residues. Germline V CDR1 and CDR2: LNHDA, SQIVND (reference sequence). The CDR3 region is CASTGRQETQYF. The CDR3 DNA sequence: TGTGCCAGTACAGGGCGCCAGGAGACCCAGTACTTC.

The genes are TRBV19 and TRBJ2-1, with D perhaps TRBD1 (9 bases). The CDR3 loop spans 16 amino acids. V lost 6 bases and J 4 bases, leaving 19 bases between the germline ends. Germline CDR1 reads LNHDA; CDR2 reads SQIVND (reference sequence). This chain's CDR3 is CASSPRGGTGYNEQFF. The CDR3 bases are TGTGCCAGTAGCCCACGCGGGGGGACAGGGTACAATGAGCAGTTCTTC. Full variable domain (missing parts from reference TRBV19 and TRBJ2-1): DGGITQSPKYLFRKEGQNVTLSCEQNLNHDAMYWYRQDPGQGLRLIYYSQIVNDFQKGDIAEGYSVSREKKESFPLTVTSAQKNPTAFYLCASSPRGGTGYNEQFFGPGTRLTVL.

The J gene is TRBJ2-2, the V gene TRBV10-2, with a possible D match to TRBD2 (6 bases). The CDR3 has 15 amino acids. Trimming took off 4 bases at V and 2 bases at J, with 11 bases between the two ends. Looked up from germline, CDR1 is WSHSY and CDR2 is SAAADI. The CDR3 protein is CASSVRRGNTGELFF. The CDR3 nucleotides are TGCGCCAGCAGTGTACGGCGGGGTAACACCGGGGAGCTGTTTTTT.

The gene calls are TRBV6-5 and TRBJ1-1; TRBD1 agrees at 8 bases. The V gene's germline CDR1 is MNHEY and CDR2 SVGAGI. The length of the CDR3 is 12 residues. After removal of 4 bases from V and 9 bases from J, the junction contained 4 bases not matched to a gene. CDR3: CASSSQGGKAFF. The CDR3 DNA is TGTGCCAGCAGTTCACAGGGGGGGAAAGCTTTCTTT.

V is TRBV6-5 and J is TRBJ2-2; 8 positions match TRBD2. In germline, CDR1 is MNHEY, CDR2 SVGAGI. This CDR3 is built from 15 residues. Trimming took 2 bases from V and 7 from J; bases not matched to a gene: 6. CDR3 in amino acids: CASSYASGGHGELFF. As DNA, the CDR3 is TGTGCCAGCAGTTACGCTTCGGGGGGGCACGGGGAGCTGTTTTTT.

The genes are TRBV9 and TRBJ2-7, with 7 bases matching TRBD1. Germline V CDR1 and CDR2: SGDLS, YYNGEE. Trimming at V came to 4 bases and at J to 6 bases, leaving 10 bases not matched to a gene. This CDR3 comprises 14 residues. Written as DNA, the CDR3 is TGTGCCAGCAGCCCAGGAGAAAGGGGGCGCGAGCAGTACTTC. Amino acids: CASSPGERGREQYF. The variable domain in full, completed from reference TRBV9 and TRBJ2-7, reads DSGVTQTPKHLITATGQRVTLRCSPRSGDLSVYWYQQSLDQGLQFLIQYYNGEERAKGNILERFSAQQFPDLHSELNLSSLELGDSALYFCASSPGERGREQYFGPGTRLTVT.

The CDR3 DNA reads TGTGCCAGCAGTCAGGACAGGGGAGGGGATCAGCCCCAGCATTTT. This gives the protein CASSQDRGGDQPQHF. The V gene is TRBV27, the J gene TRBJ1-5, with 9 bases that match TRBD1. The ends lost 5 bases at V and 5 bases at J; junction bases unmatched: 7. Germline V gives CDR1 MNHEY, CDR2 SMNVEV (reference sequence). This CDR3 has 15 amino acids.

This chain joins TRBV28 and TRBJ1-4, with D possibly TRBD1 on 5 matching bases. V lost 6 bases and J lost 8, with 16 bases in between. This CDR3 has 14 amino acids. Germline-derived CDR1 and CDR2 are MDHEN and SYDVKM. The CDR3 protein is CASRLGRVGEKLFF. In nucleotides, the CDR3 is TGTGCCAGCAGACTGGGCAGGGTAGGGGAAAAACTGTTTTTT.

CDR3 bases: TGTGCCAGCAGCTTAGATGCGGGGCGGGGTGGTGGCTACACCTTC. This translates into CASSLDAGRGGGYTF. This sequence joins TRBV7-2 and TRBJ1-2, with D perhaps matching TRBD1 (5 bases). V lost 1 base and J lost 7, with 16 bases in between. Germline CDR1 SGHTA, CDR2 FQGNSA. This CDR3 has 15 residues.

The CDR3 loop reads CASSSGAYNSPLHF. In DNA form, the CDR3 reads TGTGCCAGCAGTTCCGGGGCCTATAATTCACCCCTCCACTTT. The rearrangement links TRBV5-8 to TRBJ1-6; D remains ambiguous. This CDR3 spans 14 amino acids. With 5 bases removed from V and 2 bases from J, the gap between germline ends came to 8 bases. Germline CDR1 and CDR2: SGHTS and YDEGEE.

The chain uses TRBV6-2 or TRBV6-3 and TRBJ1-5, with 12 bases lining up with TRBD1. Per germline, CDR1 MNHEY and CDR2 SVGEGT. This CDR3 has 16 amino acids. J was trimmed by 6 bases and V by 5 bases; bases with no gene match: 8. The CDR3 sequence is CASSVSGTGGLQPQHF. The CDR3 region has the DNA TGTGCCAGCAGTGTTTCCGGGACAGGGGGCCTTCAGCCCCAGCATTTT.

The genes are TRBV5-1 and TRBJ2-7, with 8 bases identical to TRBD1. The CDR3 extends over 15 amino acids. J gave up 6 bases and V 4 bases, and 12 bases lay outside the gene matches. Germline V gene sequence: CDR1 SGHRS, CDR2 YFSETQ. The CDR3, as DNA: TGCGCCAGCAGCGGAAGGACAGGGCGAAGTGGCGAGCAGTACTTC. This sequence encodes CASSGRTGRSGEQYF. Complete variable domain (other parts from reference TRBV5-1 and TRBJ2-7): KAGVTQTPRYLIKTRGQQVTLSCSPISGHRSVSWYQQTPGQGLQFLFEYFSETQRNKGNFPGRFSGRQFSNSRSEMNVSTLELGDSALYLCASSGRTGRSGEQYFGPGTRLTVT.

V gene TRBV19 combines with J gene TRBJ1-2; D may be TRBD1 (5 bases). The CDR3 sequence is 15 residues long. The germline CDR1 and CDR2 sequences are LNHDA and SQIVND (reference sequence). V was cut by 5 bases and J by 5 bases, with 18 bases left in between. The DNA of the CDR3 is TGTGCCAGTAGTCCAGGGACTCGACAATGGTATGGCTACACCTTC. Protein: CASSPGTRQWYGYTF.

The chain employs TRBV18 and TRBJ1-1, with a tentative D call TRBD1 (5 bases). The germline V and J ends were trimmed by 0 bases and 4 bases, with 15 bases remaining between them. CDR3 length: 16 amino acids. Germline V CDR1 and CDR2: KGHSH, LQKENI. CDR3 protein: CASSPPSSGRGTEAFF. The DNA for the CDR3 is TGTGCCAGCTCACCACCCAGTTCTGGTAGGGGCACTGAAGCTTTCTTT.

V usage is TRBV14 and J usage is TRBJ2-7; D is possibly TRBD2 (6 bases). The ends were cut back, 3 bases at V and 3 bases at J, with 12 bases in the middle. The germline gives CDR1 SGHDN, CDR2 FVKESK. The CDR3 is 14 amino acids. CDR3 sequence: CASSHGTGGYEQYF. CDR3 DNA sequence: TGTGCCAGCAGCCACGGGACCGGGGGCTACGAGCAGTACTTC.

The chain is built from TRBV5-1 and TRBJ2-1; no clear D gene. With 1 base removed from V and 0 bases from J, the gap between germline ends came to 11 bases. Germline-derived CDR1 and CDR2 are SGHRS and YFSETQ. The CDR3 consists of 16 residues. CDR3: CASSLIPESSYNEQFF. CDR3 nucleotides: TGCGCCAGCAGCTTGATTCCGGAGAGCTCCTACAATGAGCAGTTCTTC. Combining the CDR3 with reference TRBV5-1 and TRBJ2-1 gives the whole variable domain KAGVTQTPRYLIKTRGQQVTLSCSPISGHRSVSWYQQTPGQGLQFLFEYFSETQRNKGNFPGRFSGRQFSNSRSEMNVSTLELGDSALYLCASSLIPESSYNEQFFGPGTRLTVL.

A single count supports this clone. V and J are TRBV7-2 and TRBJ1-2; unclear D gene. Trimming shortened V by 1 base and J by 3 bases, and 9 bases separated the two germline ends. There are 14 residues in the CDR3. Germline CDR1 SGHTA, CDR2 FQGNSA. In DNA form, the CDR3 reads TGTGCCAGCAGCTTAGTCCGTTCTGACTATGGCTACACCTTC. It specifies CASSLVRSDYGYTF.

J is TRBJ1-2 and V is TRBV19, with unresolved D. Between the trimmed V and J ends, which lost 0 bases and 8 bases, there was a span of 10 bases. CDR1 LNHDA and CDR2 SQIVND come from the germline V gene (reference sequence). The CDR3 has 13 residues. Here the CDR3 reads CASSIDPMKGYTF. The CDR3 region has the DNA TGTGCCAGTAGTATAGACCCTATGAAAGGCTACACCTTC.

The genes are TRBV18 and TRBJ1-1; 8 nucleotides match TRBD1. The CDR3 sequence is 16 residues long. Losses at the gene ends were 3 bases for V and 1 base for J; bases not matched to a gene: 7. Germline-derived CDR1 and CDR2 are KGHSH and LQKENI. CDR3 DNA sequence: TGTGCCAGCTCACCTTTTTCCGGGACAGGGAACACTGAAGCTTTCTTT. Translating gives CASSPFSGTGNTEAFF. Based on the CDR3 plus reference TRBV18 and TRBJ1-1, the full variable domain is NAGVMQNPRHLVRRRGQEARLRCSPMKGHSHVYWYRQLPEEGLKFMVYLQKENIIDESGMPKERFSAEFPKEGPSILRIQQVVRGDSAAYFCASSPFSGTGNTEAFFGQGTRLTVV.